This T cell receptor beta chain comes out of a study of blood T cell repertoires in COVID-19. Overall study context: Researchers got acute and convalescent COVID-19 samples from the United States, Italy and Spain.

The germline CDR1 and CDR2 sequences are SGHTA and FQGNSA. The CDR3 runs to 16 residues. Trimming removed 5 bases from V and 3 bases from J; junction bases left unmatched: 7. As processed by the authors: Researchers report that nucleated cell counts were estimated from reference gene primer amplification. Measured with immunoSEQ multiplex PCR; TCRdb has only the in-frame clones, and not every one. The V and J calls and clone size were taken over from that table, and D and trimming were inferred from the DNA. This sample has roughly 150,000 clones; almost 85% occur once, and the top ten carry around 2.7%.

Material: peripheral blood. The chain is built from TRBV7-2 and TRBJ2-2; 9 bases match TRBD1. This TCR was sampled from a woman aged 80 or older with COVID-19, enrolled during active disease. CDR3 bases: TGTGCCAGCAGCCTCGGGACAGGGATCCACACCGGGGAGCTGTTTTTT. As protein: CASSLGTGIHTGELFF.